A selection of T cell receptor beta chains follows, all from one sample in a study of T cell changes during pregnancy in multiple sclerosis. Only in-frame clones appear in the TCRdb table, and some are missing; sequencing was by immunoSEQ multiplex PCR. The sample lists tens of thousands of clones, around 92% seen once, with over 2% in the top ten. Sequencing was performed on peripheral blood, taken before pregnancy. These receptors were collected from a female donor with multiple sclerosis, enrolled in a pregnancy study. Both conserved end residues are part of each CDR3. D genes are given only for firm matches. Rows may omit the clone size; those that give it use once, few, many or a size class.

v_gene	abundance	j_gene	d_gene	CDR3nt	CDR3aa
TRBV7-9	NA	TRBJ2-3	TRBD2	TGTGCCAGCAGCTTTCCGGGACTAGCCACTTTCACAGATACGCAGTATTTT	CASSFPGLATFTDTQYF
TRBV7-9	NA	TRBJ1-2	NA	TGTGCCAGCAGCGTACAGGGTCGGAACTATGGCTACACCTTC	CASSVQGRNYGYTF
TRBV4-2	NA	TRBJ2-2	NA	TGTGCCAGCAGCCTCAGACTAACCGGGACATCCGGGTTCATGAACACCGGGGAGCTGTTTTTT	CASSLRLTGTSGFMNTGELFF
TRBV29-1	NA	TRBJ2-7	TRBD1	TGCAGCGTTGAAGGGACAGGGACTGGCGAGCAGTACTTC	CSVEGTGTGEQYF
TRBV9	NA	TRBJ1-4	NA	TGTGCCAGCAGCGTAGGGCAGGGGACATTCGAAAAACTGTTTTTT	CASSVGQGTFEKLFF
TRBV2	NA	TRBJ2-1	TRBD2	TGTGCCAGCAGCTCACCGGGACTAGGAGGATACAATGAGCAGTTCTTC	CASSSPGLGGYNEQFF
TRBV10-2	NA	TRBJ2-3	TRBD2	TGCGCCAGCCACTCGGGGGGACTAGCGGGAGGGATCGGCACAGATACGCAGTATTTT	CASHSGGLAGGIGTDTQYF
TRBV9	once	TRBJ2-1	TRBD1	TGTGCCAGCAGCGGCGGGGACAGGGCCTACAATGAGCAGTTCTTC	CASSGGDRAYNEQFF
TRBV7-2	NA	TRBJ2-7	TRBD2	TGTGCCAGCAGCTTAGAAGCTAGCGGGAGGCAGTTCTACGAGCAGTACTTC	CASSLEASGRQFYEQYF
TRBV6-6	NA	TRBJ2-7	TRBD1	TGTGCCAGCAGGCTGCCGACAGGGTTCCAGGGAGAGCAGTACTTC	CASRLPTGFQGEQYF
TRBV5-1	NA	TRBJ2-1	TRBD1	TGCGCCAGCAGCCCAGGACAGGGGGCGAAATACAATGAGCAGTTCTTC	CASSPGQGAKYNEQFF
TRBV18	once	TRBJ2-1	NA	TGTGCCAGCTCACCGGGACTCGACCGGTACAATGAGCAGTTCTTC	CASSPGLDRYNEQFF
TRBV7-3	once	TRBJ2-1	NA	TGTGCCAGCAGCTTAGGCGGGAACCCCTTCGGGGAGCAGTTCTTC	CASSLGGNPFGEQFF
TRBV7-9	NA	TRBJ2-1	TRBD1	TGTGCCAGCATGCTTGGACAGGTTCACAACAATGAGCAGTTCTTC	CASMLGQVHNNEQFF
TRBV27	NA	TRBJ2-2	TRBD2	TGTGCCAGCACCGAGGTGGGAGGGCCTAACACCGGGGAGCTGTTTTTT	CASTEVGGPNTGELFF
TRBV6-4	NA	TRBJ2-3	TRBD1	TGTGCCAGCAGTCCCGGACAGGACACAGATACGCAGTATTTT	CASSPGQDTDTQYF
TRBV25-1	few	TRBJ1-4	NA	TGTGCCAGCAGCCAAACTCCAGGGGAAGATGAAAAACTGTTTTTT	CASSQTPGEDEKLFF
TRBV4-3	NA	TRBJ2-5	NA	TGCGCCAGCAGCCAAGATAGGACGGGAGAGTGGACCCAGTACTTC	CASSQDRTGEWTQYF
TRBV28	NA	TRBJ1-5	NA	TGTGCCAGCAGTCCAGCTTGGGGGGAGATTCCCAATCAGCCCCAGCATTTT	CASSPAWGEIPNQPQHF
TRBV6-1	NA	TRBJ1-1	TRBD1	TGTGCCAGCAAGACAGGGAGGAACACTGAAGCTTTCTTT	CASKTGRNTEAFF
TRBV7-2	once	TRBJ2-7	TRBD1	TGTGCCAGCAGCTTGACCTCCGGGACAGGGTTCGACGAGCAGTACTTC	CASSLTSGTGFDEQYF
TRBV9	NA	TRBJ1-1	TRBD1	TGTGCCAGCAGCGTAGTACAGGGGGCTGTTTCTGAAGCTTTCTTT	CASSVVQGAVSEAFF
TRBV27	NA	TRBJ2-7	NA	TGTGCCAGCAGTTGGGACTTAACCCGCGAGCAGTACTTC	CASSWDLTREQYF
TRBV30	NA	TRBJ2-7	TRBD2	TGTGCCTGGAGTCCGGGACTAGCGGGAGGAGACGAGCAGTACTTC	CAWSPGLAGGDEQYF
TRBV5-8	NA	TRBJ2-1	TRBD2	TGTGCCAGCAGCGTTACCGGGACTAGCGGGATCAATGAGCAGTTCTTC	CASSVTGTSGINEQFF
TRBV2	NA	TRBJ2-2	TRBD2	TGTGCCAGCAGTGAAAGACTAGCGGTGAACACCGGGGAGCTGTTTTTT	CASSERLAVNTGELFF
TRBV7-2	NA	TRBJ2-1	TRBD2	TGTGCCAGCAGCTTGCCGGGACTAAGGATCCATGAGCAGTTCTTC	CASSLPGLRIHEQFF
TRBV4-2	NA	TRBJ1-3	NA	TGTGCCAGCAGCCAAGATGTGCCGGGTCTCTCTGGAAACACCATATATTTT	CASSQDVPGLSGNTIYF
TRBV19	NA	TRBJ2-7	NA	TGTGCCAGTAGTATCGGGGGACTGACCTACGAGCAGTACTTC	CASSIGGLTYEQYF
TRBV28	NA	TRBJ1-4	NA	TGTGCCAGCAGTTTATCAGTAACTAATGAAAAACTGTTTTTT	CASSLSVTNEKLFF
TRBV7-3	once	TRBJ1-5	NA	TGTGCCAGCAGCTTATGCTACAGGGTACACCAGCCCCAGCATTTT	CASSLCYRVHQPQHF
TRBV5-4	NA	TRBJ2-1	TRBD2	TGTGCCAGCAGCCCCCCCCGCGGGAGGGGTAATGAGCAGTTCTTC	CASSPPRGRGNEQFF
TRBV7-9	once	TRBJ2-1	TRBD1	TGTGCCGGCCGCCAGACAGGGGGTCGGGATGAGCAGTTCTTC	CAGRQTGGRDEQFF
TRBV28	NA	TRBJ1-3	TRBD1	TGTGCCAGCAGTCCCTTGGGACAGGGGGCTAGAAACACCATATATTTT	CASSPLGQGARNTIYF
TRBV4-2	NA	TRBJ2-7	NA	TGTGCCAGCAGCCAAGACGCAGGGAAAGACGAGCAGTACTTC	CASSQDAGKDEQYF
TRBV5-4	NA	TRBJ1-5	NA	TGTGCCAGCAGCTCACTGCGTCCCCAGCATTTT	CASSSLRPQHF
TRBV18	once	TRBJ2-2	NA	TGTGCCAGCTCACCGGGCGCGGGGGCCAACACCGGGGAGCTGTTTTTT	CASSPGAGANTGELFF
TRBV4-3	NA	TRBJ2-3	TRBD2	TGCGCCAGCAGCCAAGGGAGCGGGAGCTTCGGAGATACGCAGTATTTT	CASSQGSGSFGDTQYF
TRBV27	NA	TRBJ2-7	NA	TGTGCCAGCAGTTCCCCAGGGCGGGGTGGGGACAGCGAGCAGTACTTC	CASSSPGRGGDSEQYF
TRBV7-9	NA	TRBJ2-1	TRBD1	TGTGCCAGCAGCCATCACCGGGACAGCGATGATGAGCAGTTCTTC	CASSHHRDSDDEQFF
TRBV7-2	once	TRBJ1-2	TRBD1	TGTGCCAGCAGCCCCTCGACAGGGAAGGTCGGCTACACCTTC	CASSPSTGKVGYTF
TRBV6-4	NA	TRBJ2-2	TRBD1	TGTGCCAGCAAGTTACAGGGGGAGTCGAACACCGGGGAGCTGTTTTTT	CASKLQGESNTGELFF
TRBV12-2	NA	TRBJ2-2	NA	TGTGCAAGTCGTTTGGGCGAGGGCCGCACCGGGGAGCTGTTTTTT	CASRLGEGRTGELFF
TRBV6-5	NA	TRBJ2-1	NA	TGTGCCAGCAGTTACGCCCGGCCTTGGAGCGAGCAGTTCTTC	CASSYARPWSEQFF
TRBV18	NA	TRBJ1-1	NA	TGTGCCAGCTCACCACTCGCAGGGGACACTGAAGCTTTCTTT	CASSPLAGDTEAFF
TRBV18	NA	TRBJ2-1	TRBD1	TGTGCCAGCTCATGGGACAGGGATGCTAATGAGCAGTTCTTC	CASSWDRDANEQFF
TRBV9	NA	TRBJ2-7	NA	TGTGCCAGCAGCGTCTCGACAGGGACTTTCGGCGAGCAGTACTTC	CASSVSTGTFGEQYF
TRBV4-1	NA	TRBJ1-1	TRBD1	TGCGCCAGCAGCCGAAAGGGGGCGGGTAACACTGAAGCTTTCTTT	CASSRKGAGNTEAFF
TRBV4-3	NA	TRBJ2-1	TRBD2	TGCGCCAGCAGCCGTATAGCTAGCGGGAGGTCTCGTATCGATGAGCAGTTCTTC	CASSRIASGRSRIDEQFF
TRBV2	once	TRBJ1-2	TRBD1	TGTGCCAGCAGTGAAGAGGGACAGGGGAACTATGGCTACACCTTC	CASSEEGQGNYGYTF
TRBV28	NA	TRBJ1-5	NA	TGTGCCAGCAGTTTCCATCGGAGAGGCGGCAATCAGCCCCAGCATTTT	CASSFHRRGGNQPQHF
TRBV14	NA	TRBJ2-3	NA	TGTGCCAGCAGCCAAGAAAAGGGGATCCGAAGCACAGATACGCAGTATTTT	CASSQEKGIRSTDTQYF
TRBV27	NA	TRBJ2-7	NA	TGTGCCAGCAGTTTAGCCCCAGTCTCCTACGAGCAGTACTTC	CASSLAPVSYEQYF
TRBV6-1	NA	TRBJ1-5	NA	TGTGCCAGCAGAAGGGGAAGGGATCAGCCCCAGCATTTT	CASRRGRDQPQHF
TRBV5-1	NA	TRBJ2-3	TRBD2	TGCGCCAGCAGCTTCCCAACTACTAGCGGGGGCACAGATACGCAGTATTTT	CASSFPTTSGGTDTQYF
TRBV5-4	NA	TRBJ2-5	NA	TGTGCCAGCAGCTTGGCAGCCAGGGTGAGAGAGACCCAGTACTTC	CASSLAARVRETQYF